Given below is one TCR beta chain in context. Its antigen specificity is not known. Nothing much larger sits one base from this clone, and base qualities are not available. The data are from a study of blood T cell repertoires in COVID-19 (dated by TCRdb to the early 2020s). In terms of the full investigation: Collaborator samples came from the United States, Italy and Spain and covered acute and convalescent phases of COVID-19. The samples were drawn from the first 160 participants of the ongoing ImmuneRACE study and from some 1,300 subjects provided by 6 global collaborators. A de-identified subject ID, COVID-19 status, age in years and sex were almost always included in the sample metadata. Deeply sampled blood TCRbeta repertoires from subjects exposed to, actively infected with, or recovered from COVID-19 were included in the dataset. The repertoires were released in a freely available public database meant as a resource for research on the immune response to SARS-CoV-2. Where available, HLA class I and class II types were taken from metadata supplied by the sample provider and were not determined by assay-based typing. The prospective study material was composed of cDNA or gDNA derived from T cells, B-cell-depleted T cells, or PBMCs.

The germline V gene yields LGHNT for CDR1 and FRNRAP for CDR2. Ends trimmed: V by 7 bases, J by 6 bases; bases unmatched to a gene: 7. The CDR3 holds 14 amino acids from the cysteine to the phenylalanine. Here the CDR3 DNA is all that survives: 42 bases in frame from base 1. TCRbeta CDR3 regions were amplified from genomic DNA using the immunoSEQ Assay, a bias-controlled multiplex PCR. On the study's bioinformatics: The number of nucleated cells in each sample was estimated by amplification of reference gene primers within the assay. To quantify the absolute abundance of each unique TCRbeta CDR3 rearrangement, sequence reads were collapsed and filtered. Productive Simpson clonality was computed per sample as the square root of Simpson's diversity index over productive rearrangements. Drawn from immuneACCESS, this table holds only the in-frame rearrangements with V and J called that TCRdb kept. Clones are partly lost; checked studies trace under half to an unresolved V gene and leave the rest unexplained. The V and J calls and clone size were taken over from that table, and D and trimming were inferred from the DNA. This sample holds over 100,000 clones; 80% to 90% were observed only once. In total, the top ten clones hold about 1% of the sample.

The paper's findings and limits, for the study overall: How much clinical and demographic metadata was included differed by source and by participant, and the metadata was provided uncurated.

Whole blood was collected in K2EDTA tubes by collaborating institutions according to the institutions' own protocols. Collaborator samples were shipped for TCRbeta analysis as frozen whole blood, isolated PBMCs, or DNA extracted from either sample type. The sequence derives from a human donor in a cohort sampled during active COVID-19. The V gene is TRBV12-5 and the J gene is TRBJ1-2, with 11 bases aligning to TRBD1. The material sequenced was peripheral blood. At the DNA level, the sequence is TGTGCTAGTGCCAAGGACAGGGGGCAGGATGGCTACACCTTC. It codes for CASAKDRGQDGYTF.